This T cell receptor beta chain was observed in a study of T cells in women clearing cervical HPV infection (dated by TCRdb to 2016 to 2019). With regard to the full study: Cases were roughly 24 women with histologically confirmed HPV16-related CIN3 or worse, including 2 invasive cancers. A median age of almost 35 years was observed in cases versus 37 to 40 in controls, and no significant differences in baseline characteristics were found. Cases and controls were matched on year of sample collection and on age within five years. The controls were over 20 women whose single incident HPV16 infection cleared within 12 months with no development of precancer or cancer. In the parent cohort, some 10,000 women aged 18 or older were enrolled in Guanacaste, Costa Rica, during about 1993 to 1994 and then followed for 7 to 8 years. Blood from cases was drawn at the visit where the lesion was first identified, while blood from controls was drawn once the infection was no longer detected. Among cases, blood sampling occurred a median of 149 days after lesion detection, with an interquartile range of about 80 to 200 days. As quality controls, five blinded duplicates were added to each group, bringing the total to roughly 60 samples made up of roughly 50 participants and about ten replicates. HLA typing was available for only a few women, so HLA type could not be excluded as a confounder. This exploratory proof-of-principle case-control study, nested within the Guanacaste HPV Natural History Study in Costa Rica, compared TCR repertoires among women with different cervical HPV16 outcomes. What the authors observed across the whole study: Random forest classifiers that combined richness and V gene abundances separated cases from controls with an estimated AUC of less than 0.85. TCR repertoire richness was significantly higher in CIN3+ cases than in controls across sequencing depths, while evenness did not differ. Cases had lower TRBV6-7 relative abundance than controls (approximately 0.1% versus 0.16%; Bonferroni P = 0.0008). Because the number of T cells in each sample was unknown, differences in richness could reflect differing T-cell content rather than repertoire biology. The cross-sectional design could not show whether the associations came before the infection or were a result of it, and neither effector/memory subsets nor HPV-specific T cells were isolated.

Every participant had a single incident cervical HPV16 infection, and prevalent HPV16 infections were excluded. Cervical HPV DNA was detected with MY09/MY11 PCR, and genotyping was done by dot-blot hybridization. Fifteen mL of heparinized blood were centrifuged, and the buffy coat was split into aliquots, frozen at -30 degrees C, and then kept at -80 degrees C. QIAGEN kits were used to extract genomic DNA from the buffy coat specimens. Comments on this clone: No cognate antigen has been identified for it. The CDR3 end lies 3 residues beyond the end of the read and is filled in from the germline J gene.

TCR beta CDR3 regions were amplified by multiplex PCR using the immunoSEQ assay from an average of roughly 1,100 ng genomic DNA per sample. To correct primer bias, the assay used a complete synthetic TCR repertoire to set an amplification baseline. The amplicons were sequenced on the Illumina platform. As for the authors' bioinformatics: Error correction of the sequences involved clustering with frequency ratios plus a modified nearest-neighbor algorithm, after which the sequences were analyzed in the immunoSEQ Analyzer using IMGT gene definitions. At each rarefaction depth, TCR richness and evenness were averaged across 20 rarefaction repeats, and any sample with fewer sequences than the depth was left out. Wilcoxon rank sum tests with FDR correction were used to compare relative abundances of V, D and J genes between the groups. In the blinded duplicates, the intraclass correlation was approximately 96% for TCR richness and averaged about 80% across fewer than 80 gene segments. TCRdb limited this immuneACCESS table to in-frame rearrangements with V and J called. A share of clones is missing; checked studies link under half to unresolved V genes, and the rest is unexplained. That table gives V, J and clone size, and the DNA gave D and trimming. The sample's own table lists tens of thousands of clones. Jointly, the top ten make up around 1.6% of the sample.

From a lookup of the germline V gene, CDR1 and CDR2 are SNHLY and FYNNEI. There are 14 amino acids in the CDR3, from cysteine to phenylalanine inclusive. The CDR3 was read in part: 33 bases, with the frame set at base 1. V lost 3 bases and J lost 7 bases, and the count of bases not matched to a germline gene is 5. The clonotype comes from a woman between 18 and 70 years old with a cervical HPV16 infection that either progressed to CIN3+ or cleared (not recorded which). Source material: blood buffy coat. The chain employs TRBV2 and TRBJ1-5; 8 nucleotides in the junction match TRBD1. The covered CDR3 bases are TGTGCCAGCAGTGATCAGGGGGCTGGGCAGCCC. This translates into CASSDQGAGQP. The whole CDR3 region reads CASSDQGAGQPQHF.